The clone carrying this T cell receptor (beta chain) has just one count. The CDR3 runs to 13 residues. Trimming shortened V by 5 bases and J by 3 bases, and 10 bases separated the two germline ends. Germline CDR1 and CDR2: LGHDT and YNNKEL (reference sequence). The data are from a study of control samples from healthy donors and cancer patients. Here immunoSEQ multiplex PCR was the method, and the copy in TCRdb shows in-frame clones only, minus some. The table lists about 160,000 clones, about 94% of them singletons. This receptor was obtained from a man aged 55-75 years with colorectal cancer. V usage is TRBV3-1 (or the pseudogene TRBV3-2) and J usage is TRBJ1-1; weak D call: TRBD1 (5 bases). Specimen: PBMCs. The CDR3: CASSAGGDTEAFF. CDR3 nucleotide sequence: TGTGCCAGCAGCGCTGGGGGGGACACTGAAGCTTTCTTT.